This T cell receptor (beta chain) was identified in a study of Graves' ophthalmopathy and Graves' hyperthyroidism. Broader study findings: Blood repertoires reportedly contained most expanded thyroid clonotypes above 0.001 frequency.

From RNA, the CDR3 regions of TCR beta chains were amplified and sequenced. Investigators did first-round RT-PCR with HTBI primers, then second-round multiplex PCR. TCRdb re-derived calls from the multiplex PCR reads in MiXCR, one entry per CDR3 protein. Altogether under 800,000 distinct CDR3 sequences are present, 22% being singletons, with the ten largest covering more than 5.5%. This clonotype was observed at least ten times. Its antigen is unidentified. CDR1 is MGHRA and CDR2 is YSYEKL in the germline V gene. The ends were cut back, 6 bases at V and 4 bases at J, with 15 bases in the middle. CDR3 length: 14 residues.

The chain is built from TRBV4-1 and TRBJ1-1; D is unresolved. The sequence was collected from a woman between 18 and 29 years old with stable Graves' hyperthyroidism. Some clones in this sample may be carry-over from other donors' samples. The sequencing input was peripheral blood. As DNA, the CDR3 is TGCGCCAGCAGTCATGCCGAAGGTCGCACTGAAGCTTTCTTT. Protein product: CASSHAEGRTEAFF.